These 25 T cell receptor beta chains were sequenced from one sample in a study of radiation and T cells in renal cell carcinoma. Time point specified: blood 4 weeks post-SBRT, at nephrectomy. Treatment of the sample: 15 Gy SBRT to primary tumor, nephrectomy 4 weeks later. Clones were read by immunoSEQ multiplex PCR, and TCRdb kept only the in-frame ones, dropping some. Among about 100,000 clones listed, 84% were seen once. The specimen comprised blood, sampled from a patient whose treatment included radiotherapy and nephrectomy. The receptors shown here come from a man in his sixties with renal cell carcinoma.

The V and J genes are TRBV10-3 and TRBJ2-2; 13 positions match TRBD2. Germline lookup yields CDR1 ENHRY and CDR2 SYGVKD. J lost 2 bases, V lost 6 bases, and 6 bases had no gene match. The CDR3 extends over 17 amino acids. In DNA form, the CDR3 reads TGTGCCATCAGCGAAACTAGCGGGAGGGTAAACACCGGGGAGCTGTTTTTT. Protein product: CAISETSGRVNTGELFF.

The rearrangement joins TRBV27 to TRBJ2-7; 10 bases map to TRBD2. This CDR3 spans 16 amino acids. Losses at the gene ends were 4 bases for V and 4 bases for J; bases not matched to a gene: 10. Germline V CDR1 and CDR2: MNHEY, SMNVEV (reference sequence). CDR3 nucleotides: TGTGCCAGCAGTTCCCCGTGGACTAGCGGACAATACGAGCAGTACTTC. Amino acids: CASSSPWTSGQYEQYF.

This clone was seen repeatedly, ten times or more. The rearrangement uses TRBV4-2 and TRBJ2-3, with a tentative D call TRBD1 (5 bases). V shed 1 base and J shed 4 bases, with 15 bases lying between them. This CDR3 has 16 residues. Germline CDR1 is LGHNA and CDR2 is YNFKEQ. Written as DNA, the CDR3 is TGTGCCAGCAGCCAAGGGTTGGGGCAGGGCGCAGATACGCAGTATTTT. Translation gives CASSQGLGQGADTQYF.

CDR3 DNA sequence: TGTGCCGGACGGCCCGGGGCGAGCGGGGGGACCGGGGAGCTGTTTTTT. Translated: CAGRPGASGGTGELFF. The chain couples TRBV7-9 to TRBJ2-2; TRBD2 matches 9 bases. CDR1 is SEHNR, CDR2 FQNEAQ, per germline (reference sequence). V lost 11 bases, J lost 5 bases, and 15 bases stayed unmatched. CDR3 length equals 16 residues.

The rearrangement uses TRBV27 and TRBJ2-7, with 10 bases that match TRBD2. The CDR3 is 16 amino acids. Losses at the gene ends were 1 base for V and 2 bases for J; bases not matched to a gene: 5. In germline, CDR1 is MNHEY, CDR2 SMNVEV (reference sequence). The CDR3 loop is CASSLYPAGGPYEQYF. The CDR3, as DNA: TGTGCCAGCAGTTTATATCCAGCGGGAGGGCCCTACGAGCAGTACTTC.

This clone was observed a single time. This chain connects TRBV5-4 to TRBJ1-2; the match to TRBD1 covers 7 bases. V trimming: 0 bases; J trimming: 4 bases; junction bases outside the gene matches: 12. The germline CDR1 and CDR2 sequences are SGHNT and YYREEE (reference sequence). This CDR3 has 17 amino acids. Here the CDR3 reads CASSLEGRTGVFYGYTF. The CDR3, as DNA: TGTGCCAGCAGCTTGGAAGGTCGGACAGGCGTATTCTATGGCTACACCTTC.

The chain uses TRBV27 and TRBJ2-5, with TRBD1 matching 8 bases. From germline, CDR1 is MNHEY and CDR2 SMNVEV (reference sequence). The ends lost 5 bases at V and 2 bases at J; junction bases unmatched: 4. The length of the CDR3 is 14 residues. DNA of the CDR3: TGTGCCAGCAGTCCAGGGGGCTTTCAAGAGACCCAGTACTTC. Translated: CASSPGGFQETQYF.

This clone has a handful of counts. The J gene is TRBJ2-6, the V gene TRBV27, with D perhaps TRBD1 or TRBD2 (5 bases each). CDR3 length equals 18 residues. Germline CDR1 MNHEY, CDR2 SMNVEV (reference sequence). Trimming pared 6 bases from V and 3 bases from J, leaving 21 bases between. The CDR3 region has the DNA TGTGCCAGCAGGAAGTCTTCGTCAGGGAGCCTTGGGGCCAACGTCCTGACTTTC. Its protein is CASRKSSSGSLGANVLTF.

This chain connects TRBV5-8 to TRBJ1-1, with a tentative D call TRBD1 (6 bases). CDR1 is SGHTS and CDR2 is YDEGEE in the germline V gene. Trimming took 3 bases from V and 5 from J, leaving 17 bases between them. The CDR3 contains 15 residues. CDR3 region: CASSSRDTWETEAFF. CDR3 DNA: TGTGCCAGCAGCTCCCGGGACACCTGGGAGACTGAAGCTTTCTTT.

The chain has TRBV7-6 and TRBJ2-2; tentative D call: TRBD2 (5 bases). The germline V and J ends were trimmed by 2 bases and 4 bases, with 11 bases remaining between them. Germline CDR1 reads SGHVS; CDR2 reads FNYEAQ. CDR3 size: 15 residues. CDR3 sequence: CASSLLRESTGELFF. In nucleotides, the CDR3 is TGTGCCAGCAGCTTACTGAGGGAGAGCACCGGGGAGCTGTTTTTT.

The gene calls are TRBV5-1 and TRBJ2-7; a weak D match, TRBD1 (6 bases). Germline V gives CDR1 SGHRS, CDR2 YFSETQ. Trimming took off 2 bases at V and 6 bases at J, with 21 bases between the two ends. This CDR3 spans 16 amino acids. The CDR3 loop is CASSFDLGRRGGEQYF. The CDR3 nucleotides are TGCGCCAGCAGCTTCGACTTGGGCCGACGAGGGGGCGAGCAGTACTTC.

With regard to this clone: One end of the junction does not line up with germline, which may come from a read error. The chain has TRBV4-1 and TRBJ2-2; weak D call: TRBD1 (5 bases). CDR3 length: 18 residues. Germline values: CDR1 MGHRA, CDR2 YSYEKL. DNA of the CDR3: TGCGCCAGCAGCCAAGAGAGAGTAAGGACAAAGAACGCCGGGGAGCTGTTTTTT. It specifies CASSQERVRTKNAGELFF.

V is TRBV11-2 and J is TRBJ2-3, with D tentatively TRBD1 (5 bases). From germline, CDR1 is SGHAT and CDR2 FQNNGV. V was trimmed by 9 bases and J by 0 bases, leaving 19 bases between them. The CDR3 length is 16 residues. In nucleotides, the CDR3 is TGTGCCAGTTCACATCCCCTCGACAGCAGCACAGATACGCAGTATTTT. This translates into CASSHPLDSSTDTQYF.

The chain carries TRBV7-7 and TRBJ2-1; 10 nucleotides match TRBD1. The trim removed 0 bases at V and 5 bases at J, leaving 13 bases unmatched. The germline V gene has CDR1 SSHAT and CDR2 FNYEAQ (reference sequence). The CDR3 runs to 19 residues. The CDR3 loop is CASSLAGGIGTGVHNEQFF. DNA of the CDR3: TGTGCCAGCAGCTTAGCTGGGGGGATTGGGACAGGGGTCCACAATGAGCAGTTCTTC.

The rearrangement uses TRBV7-2 and TRBJ2-3; D unresolved. The V gene's germline CDR1 is SGHTA and CDR2 FQGNSA. This CDR3 is 15 amino acids long. V lost 2 bases, J lost 1 base, and 10 bases lay in between. CDR3 amino acids: CASSLSPGRTDTQYF. The CDR3 DNA is TGTGCCAGCAGCTTAAGTCCGGGCCGCACAGATACGCAGTATTTT.

The rearrangement joins TRBV30 to TRBJ1-5; 8 nucleotides match TRBD1. The germline V gene has CDR1 GTSNPN and CDR2 SVGIG (reference sequence). After removal of 5 bases from V and 5 bases from J, the junction contained 8 bases not matched to a gene. The CDR3 is 14 amino acids. The CDR3 loop reads CAWASQGAYQPQHF. For the CDR3, the DNA is TGTGCCTGGGCCTCTCAGGGGGCATATCAGCCCCAGCATTTT.

In DNA, the CDR3 is TGTGCCAGCAGGGGCGGACAGATTTTACAGCAGTACTTC. This translates into CASRGGQILQQYF. This chain links TRBV6-5 with TRBJ2-5; possible D gene TRBD1, 6 bases. This CDR3 is built from 13 residues. Germline lookup yields CDR1 MNHEY and CDR2 SVGAGI. Deletions cut 6 bases from V and 11 bases from J, with 19 bases between.

The chain couples TRBV2 to TRBJ2-7; 7 bases map to TRBD1. With 7 bases clipped from V and 5 bases from J, the junction kept 8 bases outside the gene matches. The CDR3 length is 13 residues. Germline lookup yields CDR1 SNHLY and CDR2 FYNNEI. The DNA for the CDR3 is TGTGCCAGCAATACAGGGGCTGGGGACGAGCAGTACTTC. Its protein product is CASNTGAGDEQYF.

J is TRBJ2-7 and V is TRBV4-2, with 8 bases lining up with TRBD2. The V and J ends lost 4 bases and 3 bases, in that order; junction bases with no gene match: 11. CDR1 is LGHNA, CDR2 YNFKEQ, per germline. CDR3 length equals 16 residues. The CDR3 here is CASSRVRAGAHYEQYF. The CDR3 region has the DNA TGTGCCAGCAGCCGCGTCAGAGCGGGAGCCCACTACGAGCAGTACTTC.

This clone was found once. The chain recombines TRBV4-1 with TRBJ2-3; 8 nucleotides align to TRBD1. This CDR3 contains 15 residues. Germline CDR1 and CDR2: MGHRA and YSYEKL. With V trimmed by 0 bases and J by 5 bases, 4 bases remained unmatched. The DNA for the CDR3 is TGCGCCAGCAGCCAAGAGGAACAGGGGGGAGATACGCAGTATTTT. Translation gives CASSQEEQGGDTQYF.

The CDR3 DNA is TGTGCCAGTAGTATAGGTCCTGGCATCGGCGAAAAACTGTTTTTT. It specifies CASSIGPGIGEKLFF. The chain carries TRBV19 and TRBJ1-4; the D is unclear. V gave up 1 base and J gave up 8 bases, with 14 bases separating them. The CDR3 extends over 15 amino acids. Germline-derived CDR1 and CDR2 are LNHDA and SQIVND (reference sequence).

In this sample, this clone turned up a few times. The chain links TRBV7-9 to TRBJ2-7; D unclear. Germline loops: CDR1 SEHNR, CDR2 FQNEAQ (reference sequence). The CDR3 has 12 amino acids. V was shortened by 7 bases and J by 4 bases, with 11 bases between the two germline ends. CDR3 amino acids: CASTGLAYEQYF. CDR3 in DNA: TGTGCCAGCACGGGCCTGGCGTACGAGCAGTACTTC.

The chain carries TRBV28 and TRBJ2-1; D unresolved. Germline CDR1 and CDR2: MDHEN and SYDVKM. With 3 bases removed from V and 0 bases from J, the gap between germline ends came to 12 bases. CDR3 length: 16 residues. CDR3 amino acids: CASSFNHGSSYNEQFF. CDR3 nucleotides: TGTGCCAGCAGTTTTAACCATGGAAGCTCCTACAATGAGCAGTTCTTC.

This chain links TRBV15 with TRBJ2-4; 14 bases align to TRBD2. The CDR3 spans 18 residues. The J segment lost 2 bases and the V segment lost 4 bases, leaving 7 bases of the junction unmatched. The germline V gene has CDR1 LNHNV and CDR2 YYDKDF (reference sequence). The CDR3 loop reads CATSTGTSGSRTKNIQYF. DNA of the CDR3: TGTGCCACCAGCACCGGGACTAGCGGGAGTAGAACCAAAAACATTCAGTACTTC. Supplemented by reference TRBV15 and TRBJ2-4, the full variable domain reads DAMVIQNPRYQVTQFGKPVTLSCSQTLNHNVMYWYQQKSSQAPKLLFHYYDKDFNNEADTPDNFQSRRPNTSFCFLDIRSPGLGDTAMYLCATSTGTSGSRTKNIQYFGAGTRLSVL.

The chain couples TRBV9 to TRBJ2-2, with TRBD2 matching 7 bases. In germline, CDR1 is SGDLS, CDR2 YYNGEE. The CDR3 consists of 16 residues. Unmatched junction bases numbered 12, after V lost 4 bases and J lost 6 bases. The CDR3 is CASSPPERELAGELFF. DNA of the CDR3: TGTGCCAGCAGCCCCCCCGAGCGGGAATTGGCCGGGGAGCTGTTTTTT.